This T cell receptor beta chain emerged from a study of Tregs in tolerant kidney transplant recipients. CDR3 length: 13 residues. Trimming took off 2 bases at V and 8 bases at J, with 10 bases between the two ends. Germline CDR1 and CDR2: SGHDN and FVKESK. Generated by immunoSEQ multiplex PCR, the TCRdb table keeps only in-frame clones and is missing some. The sample has tens of thousands of clones; around 84% are singletons. The sequencing input was CD4+ T cells from blood. J is TRBJ1-5 and V is TRBV14; weak D call: TRBD1 (5 bases). The source is a human donor in good health. The chain's CDR3 is CASSQRGGEPQHF. Written as DNA, the CDR3 is TGTGCCAGCAGCCAAAGGGGCGGAGAGCCCCAGCATTTT.